A selection of T cell receptor beta chains follows, all from one sample in a study of low-dose radiotherapy and immunotherapy resistance in tumors. MiXCR was run by TCRdb on the reads, yielding one entry per CDR3 protein. The sample carries more than 50,000 distinct CDR3 sequences, 20% to 25% recorded once. The specimen was PBMCs, collected after low-dose radiotherapy plus immunotherapy. These receptors were obtained from a male donor with prostate cancer. The CDR3 runs from the conserved cysteine through the conserved F or W. A D gene is named only where the DNA matches it firmly. Clone sizes are given selectively: once, few, many, or a class where the clone is expanded.

j_gene | v_gene | abundance | d_gene | CDR3nt | CDR3aa
TRBJ1-5 | TRBV20-1 | . | . | TGCAGTGCTACCGACCCCGCTGGGCCCCAGCATTTT | CSATDPAGPQHF
TRBJ2-3 | TRBV7-9 | many | TRBD2 | TGTGCCAGCAAGCGGGACCTAGCGGGATATGCAGATACGCAGTATTTT | CASKRDLAGYADTQYF
TRBJ2-1 | TRBV28 | many | TRBD2 | TGTGCCAGCAGTGACTACGCCGGGACTAGCGGATACAATGAGCAGTTCTTC | CASSDYAGTSGYNEQFF
TRBJ1-5 | TRBV29-1 | . | . | TGCAGCGTTGTACCCAGGGGCGAGAGGGCCCAGCATTTT | CSVVPRGERAQHF
TRBJ2-3 | TRBV5-1 | many | TRBD1 | TGCGCCAGCAGCTTGGTCTCTACCGGACAGGGACGCACAGATACGCAGTATTTT | CASSLVSTGQGRTDTQYF
TRBJ1-2 | TRBV12-3/TRBV12-4 | . | . | TGTGCCAGCACCACAAACTATGGCTACACCTTC | CASTTNYGYTF
TRBJ2-2 | TRBV30 | many | TRBD1 | TGTGCCTGGAGGGGACAGGTTGCCGGGGAGCTGTTTTTT | CAWRGQVAGELFF
TRBJ2-1 | TRBV29-1 | many | . | TGCAGCGTTGAAAGGTTACGAAGGTTCCCCTACAATGAGCAGTTCTTC | CSVERLRRFPYNEQFF
TRBJ1-2 | TRBV12-3/TRBV12-4 | . | TRBD1 | TGTGCCAGCAGTTTTGACAGGGCGGGCACCTTC | CASSFDRAGTF
TRBJ2-7 | TRBV6-6 | many | TRBD1 | TGTGCCAGCACAGGGGGCTCCTACGAGCAGTACTTC | CASTGGSYEQYF
TRBJ2-4 | TRBV20-1 | many | TRBD1 | TGCAGTGCTAGGGGGACAGGGGGCCTGGAAAACATTCAGTACTTC | CSARGTGGLENIQYF
TRBJ2-3 | TRBV20-1 | many | . | TGCAGTGCTAGCCCCTCTCTGACGGGACTCACAGATACGCAGTATTTT | CSASPSLTGLTDTQYF
TRBJ2-7 | TRBV6-2/TRBV6-3 | . | . | TGTGCCAGCAGTACCCGGACGGGGACCTACGAGCAGTACTTC | CASSTRTGTYEQYF
TRBJ1-2 | TRBV4-2 | many | TRBD1 | TGTGCCAGCAGCCTGACAGGGAAGGATGGCTACACCTTC | CASSLTGKDGYTF
TRBJ2-1 | TRBV27 | many | . | TGTGCCAGCAGTTTTAACACCCGGGTGAATGAGCAGTTCTTC | CASSFNTRVNEQFF
TRBJ2-5 | TRBV6-2/TRBV6-3 | many | . | TGTGCCAGCAGCCCCGCTCAAGAGACCCAGTACTTC | CASSPAQETQYF
TRBJ2-1 | TRBV30 | many | . | TGTGCCTGGAACAGCGTGGATGAGCAGTTCTTC | CAWNSVDEQFF
TRBJ1-4 | TRBV5-4 | many | TRBD1 | TGTGCCAGCAGTCGGGACAGGGTCGGTGCTAATGAAAAACTGTTTTTT | CASSRDRVGANEKLFF
TRBJ2-1 | TRBV7-2 | . | TRBD2 | TGTGCCAGCAGATCACGGACTAGCGGGGATTATGAGCAGTTCTTC | CASRSRTSGDYEQFF
TRBJ2-1 | TRBV5-1 | many | TRBD1 | TGCGCCAGCAGCCCCGGATGGACAGGGGCATACAATGAGCAGTTCTTC | CASSPGWTGAYNEQFF
TRBJ2-1 | TRBV6-2/TRBV6-3 | many | TRBD2 | TGTGCCAGCAGCTCCTCTAGCGGGGGCAGTTACAATGAGCAGTTCTTC | CASSSSSGGSYNEQFF
TRBJ1-1 | TRBV5-1 | many | TRBD1 | TGCGCCAGCAGCTTGAATCAGGGGGGCAGCACTGAAGCTTTCTTT | CASSLNQGGSTEAFF
TRBJ1-1 | TRBV4-1 | few | TRBD1 | TGCGCCAGCAGCCAAGTCGGGACAGGCACTGAAGCTTTCTTT | CASSQVGTGTEAFF
TRBJ2-1 | TRBV19 | many | TRBD1 | TGTGCCAGTAGCCGGACAGGGCCCTACAATGAGCAGTTCTTC | CASSRTGPYNEQFF
TRBJ2-7 | TRBV5-1 | many | . | TGCGCCAGCAGCTTGGGTGTGGGCTCGAGACAATCATTCGGGCTATACGAGCAGTACTTC | CASSLGVGSRQSFGLYEQYF
TRBJ2-1 | TRBV9 | . | TRBD2 | TGTGCCAGCACCTATTCCGGGACTAGCACAAATTCTGAGCAGTTCTTC | CASTYSGTSTNSEQFF
TRBJ1-1 | TRBV29-1 | many | . | TGCAGCGTTGCAGGGGCATTGGGACCGAGGGGCACTGAAGCTTTCTTT | CSVAGALGPRGTEAFF
TRBJ2-1 | TRBV30 | few | TRBD2 | TGTGCCTGGAGTCTGGGACTAGTGAGGGATGAGCAGTTCTTC | CAWSLGLVRDEQFF
TRBJ2-6 | TRBV29-1 | many | TRBD2 | TGCAGCGTTCGGGGGGACTCTGGGGCCAACGTCCTGACTTTC | CSVRGDSGANVLTF
TRBJ2-7 | TRBV20-1 | . | TRBD2 | TGCAGTGCTAGTAAGACTAGCGGGAGTGGGGAGCAGTACTTC | CSASKTSGSGEQYF
TRBJ2-7 | TRBV18 | few | . | TGTGCCAGCTCCTACGAGCAGTACTTC | CASSYEQYF
TRBJ2-7 | TRBV5-4 | . | TRBD2 | TGTGCCAGCAGCTTGAGGACTAGCGGGGGGGCCTACGAGCAGTACTTC | CASSLRTSGGAYEQYF
TRBJ2-1 | TRBV13 | . | . | TGTGCCAGCAGCTTAGGCGGGAGCATCGACAATGAGCAGTTCTTC | CASSLGGSIDNEQFF
TRBJ1-3 | TRBV7-6 | . | TRBD1 | TGTGCCAGCAGCTCTAGGACAGGGACTGGAAACACCATATATTTT | CASSSRTGTGNTIYF
TRBJ2-5 | TRBV5-1 | many | TRBD1 | TGCGCCAGCAGCTTGGGACAGGGGGACGCGGAGACCCAGTACTTC | CASSLGQGDAETQYF
TRBJ2-5 | TRBV7-2 | . | . | TGTGCCAGCAGCTTAGAGACGGACAGAAAAGAGACCCAGTACTTC | CASSLETDRKETQYF
TRBJ1-6 | TRBV30 | many | . | TGTGCCTGGAGTCAGACCGGCAATTCACCCCTCCACTTT | CAWSQTGNSPLHF
TRBJ1-5 | TRBV5-6 | many | . | TGTGCCAGCAGCTTGGTAGGGAGGGATCAGCCCCAGCATTTT | CASSLVGRDQPQHF
TRBJ2-5 | TRBV5-1 | many | TRBD1 | TGCGCCAGCAGCAGGGACAGGGGGCCGGGAGAGACCCAGTACTTC | CASSRDRGPGETQYF
TRBJ1-3 | TRBV11-2 | many | . | TGTGCCAGCAGCCGCGGAGCAGGGAATCTAGACACCATATATTTT | CASSRGAGNLDTIYF
TRBJ1-3 | TRBV6-2/TRBV6-3 | many | . | TGTGCCAGCAGTCCCCTAGGGGGTGGAAACACCATATATTTT | CASSPLGGGNTIYF
TRBJ2-1 | TRBV11-3 | many | . | TGTGCCAGCAGCCTCACCGGGACAAGCAATGAGCAGTTCTTC | CASSLTGTSNEQFF
TRBJ2-5 | TRBV9 | . | . | TGTGCCAGCAGCTCCGGCGGGGTGTTACAAGAGACCCAGTACTTC | CASSSGGVLQETQYF
TRBJ2-7 | TRBV5-1 | many | . | TGCGCCAGCAGCTTGGTGCCGGGCAGTACCTACGAGCAGTACTTC | CASSLVPGSTYEQYF
TRBJ2-2 | TRBV4-1 | many | . | TGCGCCAGCAGCCAACCCTTAAGCACCGGGGAGCTGTTTTTT | CASSQPLSTGELFF
TRBJ1-6 | TRBV3-1 | many | . | TGTGCCAGCAGCCAAGAAAGGCGAAGAAATTCACCCCTCCACTTT | CASSQERRRNSPLHF
TRBJ2-5 | TRBV6-2/TRBV6-3 | . | . | TGTGCCGCCGGCGAGCGACGGACACAAGAGACCCAGTACTTC | CAAGERRTQETQYF
TRBJ2-5 | TRBV24-1 | . | TRBD1 | TGTGCCACCAGTGAGAGGACAGGCCCCCGAGAGACCCAGTACTTC | CATSERTGPRETQYF
TRBJ1-1 | TRBV7-9 | many | . | TGTGCCAGCAGCTTAGTCCGGGGGAACACTGAAGCTTTCTTT | CASSLVRGNTEAFF
TRBJ1-2 | TRBV20-1 | many | . | TGCAGTGCTAGATGGTTCGGGGGTTATGGCTACACCTTC | CSARWFGGYGYTF
TRBJ2-7 | TRBV6-2/TRBV6-3 | many | TRBD1 | TGTGCCAGCATGACGACAGGGCCCTCGGGGCAGTACTTC | CASMTTGPSGQYF
TRBJ1-1 | TRBV6-6 | . | TRBD1 | TGTGCCAGCAGTACGGGACAGGGGGCGCGTGGGACTGAAGCTTTCTTT | CASSTGQGARGTEAFF
TRBJ1-1 | TRBV14 | many | . | TGTGCCAGCACCCTTGGGAGGTCGACAGCCATGAACACTGAAGCTTTCTTT | CASTLGRSTAMNTEAFF
TRBJ2-1 | TRBV7-2 | . | TRBD2 | TGTGCCAGCAGCTTAGGGACTAGCGAGCAGTTCTTC | CASSLGTSEQFF
TRBJ2-2 | TRBV5-1 | . | TRBD2 | TGCGCCAGCAGGCGGAGGTTAGCGGGAGGAAGCACCGGGGAGCTGTTTTTT | CASRRRLAGGSTGELFF